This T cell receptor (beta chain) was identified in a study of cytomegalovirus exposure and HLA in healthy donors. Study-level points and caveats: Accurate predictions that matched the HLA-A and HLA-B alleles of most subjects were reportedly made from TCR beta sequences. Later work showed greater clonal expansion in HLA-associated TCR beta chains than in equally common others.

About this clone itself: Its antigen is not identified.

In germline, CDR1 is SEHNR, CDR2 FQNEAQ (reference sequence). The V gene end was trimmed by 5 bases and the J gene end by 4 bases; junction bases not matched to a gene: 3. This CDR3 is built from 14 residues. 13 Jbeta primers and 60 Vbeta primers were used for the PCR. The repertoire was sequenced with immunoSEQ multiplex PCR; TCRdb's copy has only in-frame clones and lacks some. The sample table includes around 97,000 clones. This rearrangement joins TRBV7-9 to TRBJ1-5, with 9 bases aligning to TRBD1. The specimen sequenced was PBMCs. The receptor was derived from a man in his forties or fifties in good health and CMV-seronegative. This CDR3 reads CASSLQGANQPQHF. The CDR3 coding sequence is TGTGCCAGCAGCCTACAGGGGGCGAATCAGCCCCAGCATTTT.